This TCR beta chain emerged from a study of T-cell reconstitution after alpha-beta-depleted transplantation in children. Worth noting for this clonotype: The antigen is unknown.

Points from the study as a whole: It was reported that alpha-beta T cells came from several hundred expanded graft clones (about two months after transplant).

Germline V lookup: CDR1 MNHEY, CDR2 SMNVEV (reference sequence). The CDR3 totals 13 residues. V gave up 2 bases and J gave up 4 bases; unmatched junction bases: 1. Unique molecular identifiers were incorporated into the prepared TCRbeta library. MiXCR, applied by TCRdb to the PCR reads, yields one record per CDR3 protein. This table holds about 76,000 distinct CDR3 sequences, roughly 14% found once. V and J are TRBV27 and TRBJ1-2; 7 bases are a match to TRBD1. The sequence was obtained from a male patient aged 2 to 10 who had a stem cell transplant for acute lymphoblastic leukemia, so the T cells may come from the graft donor. Sequencing used PBMCs, mostly from graft donor cells, obtained 180 days after TCRalphabeta/CD19-depleted stem cell transplant. CDR3 bases: TGTGCCAGCAGTTTACCAGGGGGCTATGGCTACACCTTC. It is translated as CASSLPGGYGYTF.